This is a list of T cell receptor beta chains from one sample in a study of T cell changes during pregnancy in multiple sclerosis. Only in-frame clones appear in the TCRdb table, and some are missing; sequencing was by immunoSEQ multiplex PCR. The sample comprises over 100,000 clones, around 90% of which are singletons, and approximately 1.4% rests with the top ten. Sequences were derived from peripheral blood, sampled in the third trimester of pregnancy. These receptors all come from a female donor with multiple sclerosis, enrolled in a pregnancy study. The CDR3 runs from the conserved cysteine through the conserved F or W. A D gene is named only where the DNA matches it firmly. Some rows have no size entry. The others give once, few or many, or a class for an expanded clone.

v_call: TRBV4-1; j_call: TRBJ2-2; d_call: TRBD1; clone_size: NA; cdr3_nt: TGCGCCAGCAGCCCTCACAGGGGGCCCGGGGAGCTGTTTTTT; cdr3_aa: CASSPHRGPGELFF
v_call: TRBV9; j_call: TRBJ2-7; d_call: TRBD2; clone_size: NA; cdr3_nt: TGTGCCAGCAGCGTAGGCGGGCGGGAGCCCCTCGAGCAGTACTTC; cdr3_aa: CASSVGGREPLEQYF
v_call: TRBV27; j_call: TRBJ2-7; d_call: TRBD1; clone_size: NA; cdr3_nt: TGTGCCAGCAGTTTAGGGACAGTCCCCTACGAGCAGTACTTC; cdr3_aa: CASSLGTVPYEQYF
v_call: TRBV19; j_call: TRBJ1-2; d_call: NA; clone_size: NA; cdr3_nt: TGTGCCAGTAGTATAACGGGGGGCCAGTCAGAATTGTACTATGGCTACACCTTC; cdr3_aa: CASSITGGQSELYYGYTF
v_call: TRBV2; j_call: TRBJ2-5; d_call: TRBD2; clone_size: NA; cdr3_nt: TGTGCCAGCAGAAAGACTAGCGGGGGACCGAATCAAGAGACCCAGTACTTC; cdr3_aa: CASRKTSGGPNQETQYF
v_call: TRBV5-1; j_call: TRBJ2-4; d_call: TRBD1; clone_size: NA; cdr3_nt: TGCGCCAGCAGTTCGGGACAGGGGAAGGTTGGCATTCAGTACTTC; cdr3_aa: CASSSGQGKVGIQYF
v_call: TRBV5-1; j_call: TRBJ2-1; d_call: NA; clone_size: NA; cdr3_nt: TGCGCCAGCAGCTTGGGAGGCAGACCCAATGAGCAGTTCTTC; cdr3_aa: CASSLGGRPNEQFF
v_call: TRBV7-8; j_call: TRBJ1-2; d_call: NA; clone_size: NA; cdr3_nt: TGTGCCAGCAGCCACCGAGAGACAGACACGGGCTACACCTTC; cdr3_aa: CASSHRETDTGYTF
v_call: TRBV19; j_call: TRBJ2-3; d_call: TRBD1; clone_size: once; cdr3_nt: TGTGCCAGTACTTTCGACAGGGCGACAGATACGCAGTATTTT; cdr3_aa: CASTFDRATDTQYF
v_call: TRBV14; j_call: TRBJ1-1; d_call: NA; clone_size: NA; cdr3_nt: TGTGCCAGCAGCCGGGGGCCCACAGGGACCACTGAAGCTTTCTTT; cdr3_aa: CASSRGPTGTTEAFF
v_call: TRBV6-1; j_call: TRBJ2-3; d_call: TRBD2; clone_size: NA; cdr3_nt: TGTGCCAGCACCCAGCGGGAGGGCACAGATACGCAGTATTTT; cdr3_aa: CASTQREGTDTQYF
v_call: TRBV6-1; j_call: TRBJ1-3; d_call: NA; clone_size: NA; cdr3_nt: TGTGCCAGCAGTGAAATCCGGAGCTCTGGAAACACCATATATTTT; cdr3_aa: CASSEIRSSGNTIYF
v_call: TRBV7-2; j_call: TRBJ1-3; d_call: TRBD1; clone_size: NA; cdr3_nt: TGTGCCAGCAGCCCTGGACAGGGAGGGTACACCATATATTTT; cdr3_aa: CASSPGQGGYTIYF
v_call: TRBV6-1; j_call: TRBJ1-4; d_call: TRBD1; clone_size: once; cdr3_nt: TGTGCCATCACGGGACAGGGGACCGGTCGAGAAAAACTGTTTTTT; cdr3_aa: CAITGQGTGREKLFF
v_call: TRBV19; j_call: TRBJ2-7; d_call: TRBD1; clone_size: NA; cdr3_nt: TGTGCCAGTAGTAGGGACAGGGTTTCCTACGAGCAGTACTTC; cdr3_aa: CASSRDRVSYEQYF
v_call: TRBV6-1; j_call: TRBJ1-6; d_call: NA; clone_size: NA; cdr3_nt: TGTGCCAGCAGTGAAGCGGTACAGGGTTCGATCTATAATTCACCCCTCCACTTT; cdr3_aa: CASSEAVQGSIYNSPLHF
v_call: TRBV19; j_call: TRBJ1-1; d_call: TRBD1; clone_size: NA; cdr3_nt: TGTGCCAGTAGGACAGGGCGCGACACTGAAGCTTTCTTT; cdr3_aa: CASRTGRDTEAFF
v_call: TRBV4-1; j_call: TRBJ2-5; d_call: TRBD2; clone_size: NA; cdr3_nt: TGCGCCAGCAGCCAGGGACTAGCGGGGGGGGAGACCCAGTACTTC; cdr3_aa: CASSQGLAGGETQYF
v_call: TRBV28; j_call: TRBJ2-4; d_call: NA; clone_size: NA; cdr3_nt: TGTGCCAGCAGCCCCGCTGGCTCCAAAAACATTCAGTACTTC; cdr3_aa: CASSPAGSKNIQYF
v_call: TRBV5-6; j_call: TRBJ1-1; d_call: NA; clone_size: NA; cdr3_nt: TGTGCCAGCAGCTTAGGGGTAGGCACTGAAGCTTTCTTT; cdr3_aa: CASSLGVGTEAFF
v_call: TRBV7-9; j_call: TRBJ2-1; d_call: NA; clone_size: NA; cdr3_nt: TGTGCCAGCAGCGAGGGTACAGGGTACAATGAGCAGTTCTTC; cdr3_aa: CASSEGTGYNEQFF
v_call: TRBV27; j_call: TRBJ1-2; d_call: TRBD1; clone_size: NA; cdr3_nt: TGTGCCAGCAGATCCCGGGACAGATATGGCTACACCTTC; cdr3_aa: CASRSRDRYGYTF
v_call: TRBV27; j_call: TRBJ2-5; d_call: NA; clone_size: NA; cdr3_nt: TGTGCCAGCAGCCTCCGCTCGGCAGGTTATCAAGAGACCCAGTACTTC; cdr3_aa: CASSLRSAGYQETQYF
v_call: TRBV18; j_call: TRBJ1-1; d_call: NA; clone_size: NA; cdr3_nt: TGTGCCAGCTCACCAGGACTCGTAGAAGCTTTCTTT; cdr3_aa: CASSPGLVEAFF
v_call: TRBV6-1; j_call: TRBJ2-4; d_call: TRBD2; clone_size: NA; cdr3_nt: TGTGCCAGCAGTGAAGCGGGGACTAAGGTTGGGGTTAAAAACATTCAGTACTTC; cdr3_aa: CASSEAGTKVGVKNIQYF
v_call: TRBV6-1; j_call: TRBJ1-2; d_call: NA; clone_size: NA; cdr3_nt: TGTGCCAGCAGTGAATGGGCTAATAACTATGGCTACACCTTC; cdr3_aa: CASSEWANNYGYTF
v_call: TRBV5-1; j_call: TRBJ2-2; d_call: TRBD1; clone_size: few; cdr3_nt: TGCGCCAGCAGCGCCTTCGGGACAGGGGACACCGGGGAGCTGTTTTTT; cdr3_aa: CASSAFGTGDTGELFF
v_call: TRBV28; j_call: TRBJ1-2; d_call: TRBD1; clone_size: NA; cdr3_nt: TGTGCCAGCAGTTCCCCGGGCGACAGGGGAATAAACTATGGCTACACCTTC; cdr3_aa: CASSSPGDRGINYGYTF
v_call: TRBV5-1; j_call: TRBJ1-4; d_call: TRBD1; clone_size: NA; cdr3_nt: TGCGCCAGCAGCCTCACAGGGGGCATCGATGAAAAACTGTTTTTT; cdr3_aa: CASSLTGGIDEKLFF
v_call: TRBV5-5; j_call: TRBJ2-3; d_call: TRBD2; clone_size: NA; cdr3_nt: TGTGCCAGCAGCTTGGGGACTAGCGGGGGTTCGAATACGCAGTATTTT; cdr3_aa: CASSLGTSGGSNTQYF
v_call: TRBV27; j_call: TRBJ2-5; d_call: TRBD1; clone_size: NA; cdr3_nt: TGTGCCAGCAGTTTAATAGGGACAGCCTACCAAGAGACCCAGTACTTC; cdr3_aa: CASSLIGTAYQETQYF
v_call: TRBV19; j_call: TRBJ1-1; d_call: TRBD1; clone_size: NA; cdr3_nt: TGTGCCAGTAGGTTACAGGGGGCGCCGGGCACTGAAGCTTTCTTT; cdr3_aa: CASRLQGAPGTEAFF
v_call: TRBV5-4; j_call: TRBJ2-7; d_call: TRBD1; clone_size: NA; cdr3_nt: TGTGCCAGCAGCTGGACAGGGGACCCGGAGCAGTACTTC; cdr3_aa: CASSWTGDPEQYF
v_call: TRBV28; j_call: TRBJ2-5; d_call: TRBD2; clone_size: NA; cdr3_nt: TGTGCCAGCAGTTTGGGACTAAGTCAGGAGACCCAGTACTTC; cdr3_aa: CASSLGLSQETQYF
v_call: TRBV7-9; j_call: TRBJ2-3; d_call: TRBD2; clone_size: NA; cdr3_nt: TGTGCCAGCAGCTCAATAGCGGGAACGCAGTATTTT; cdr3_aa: CASSSIAGTQYF
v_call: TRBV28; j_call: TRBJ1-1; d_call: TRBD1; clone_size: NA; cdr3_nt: TGTGCCAGCAGTACCGACAGGGGGCAGGCTGAAGCTTTCTTT; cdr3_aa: CASSTDRGQAEAFF
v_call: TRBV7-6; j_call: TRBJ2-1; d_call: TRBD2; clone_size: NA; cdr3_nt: TGTGCCAGCAGTTATTTAGCGGGGGAGAGGCCCAATGAGCAGTTCTTC; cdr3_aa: CASSYLAGERPNEQFF
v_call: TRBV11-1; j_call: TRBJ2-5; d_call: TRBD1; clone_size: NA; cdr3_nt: TGTGCCAGCAGCTTAGACAGGGGCCCCCAAGAGACCCAGTACTTC; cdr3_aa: CASSLDRGPQETQYF
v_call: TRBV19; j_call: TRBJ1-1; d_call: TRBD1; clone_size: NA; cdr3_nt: TGTGCCAGTAGTCACAGGGGTGCTGAAGCTTTCTTT; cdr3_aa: CASSHRGAEAFF
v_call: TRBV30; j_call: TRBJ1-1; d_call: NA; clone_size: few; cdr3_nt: TGTGCCTGTAAGCTACCACCTATGAACACTGAAGCTTTCTTT; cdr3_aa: CACKLPPMNTEAFF
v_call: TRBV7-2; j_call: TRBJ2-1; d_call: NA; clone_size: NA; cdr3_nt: TGTGCCAGCAGCTTCCGGTCGACCTACAATGAGCAGTTCTTC; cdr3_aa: CASSFRSTYNEQFF
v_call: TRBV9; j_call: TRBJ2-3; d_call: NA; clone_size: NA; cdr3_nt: TGTGCCAGCAGCACGGGGTCGGGTGGCACAGATACGCAGTATTTT; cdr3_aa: CASSTGSGGTDTQYF
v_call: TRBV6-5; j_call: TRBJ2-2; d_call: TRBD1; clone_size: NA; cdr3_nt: TGTGCCAGCAGTTACACAGGACAGGGGGTAAAAGAGCTGTTTTTT; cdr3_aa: CASSYTGQGVKELFF
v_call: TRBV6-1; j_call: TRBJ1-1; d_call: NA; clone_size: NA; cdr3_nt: TGTGCCAGCAGTGAGGGGGCGCACACTGAAGCTTTCTTT; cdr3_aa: CASSEGAHTEAFF
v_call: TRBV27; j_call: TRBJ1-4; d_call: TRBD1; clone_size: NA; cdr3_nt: TGTGCCAGCAGTAACAGGGGGTGGAGTGAAAAACTGTTTTTT; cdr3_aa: CASSNRGWSEKLFF
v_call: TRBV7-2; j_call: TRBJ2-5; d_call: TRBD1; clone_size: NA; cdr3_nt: TGTGCCAGCACCCTCACCGGACAGGGAGGACAAGAGACCCAGTACTTC; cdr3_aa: CASTLTGQGGQETQYF
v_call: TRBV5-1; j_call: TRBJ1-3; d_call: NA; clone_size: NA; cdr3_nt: TGCGCCAGCAGCTTGGGAACAGAAGGAAACACCATATATTTT; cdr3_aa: CASSLGTEGNTIYF
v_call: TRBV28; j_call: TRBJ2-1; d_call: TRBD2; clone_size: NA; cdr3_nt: TGTGCCAGCAGTCCCACCCTCGGGGGACTAGTTACCTACAATGAGCAGTTCTTC; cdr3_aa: CASSPTLGGLVTYNEQFF
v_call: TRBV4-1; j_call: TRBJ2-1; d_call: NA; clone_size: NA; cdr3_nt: TGCGCCAGCAGCCAATCTAGGACCGGGTTCGGGAACAATGAGCAGTTCTTC; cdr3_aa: CASSQSRTGFGNNEQFF
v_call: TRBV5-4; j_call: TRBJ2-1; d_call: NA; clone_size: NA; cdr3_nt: TGTGCCAGCAGCTTGGGAGGGGGAAACTCCTACAATGAGCAGTTCTTC; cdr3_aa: CASSLGGGNSYNEQFF
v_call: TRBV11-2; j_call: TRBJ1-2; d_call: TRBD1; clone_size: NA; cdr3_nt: TGTGCCAGCAGCTTAGATCGGACAGGGGGGGATGGCTACACCTTC; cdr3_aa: CASSLDRTGGDGYTF
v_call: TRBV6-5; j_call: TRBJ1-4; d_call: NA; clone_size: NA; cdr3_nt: TGTGCCAGCAGTTACTCAGCGGGAGTTAATGAAAAACTGTTTTTT; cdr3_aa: CASSYSAGVNEKLFF
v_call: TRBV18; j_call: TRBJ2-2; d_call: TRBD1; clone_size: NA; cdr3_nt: TGTGCCAGTTCCGGGACAGCTGGGGCCGGGGAGCTGTTTTTT; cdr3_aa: CASSGTAGAGELFF